This is a list of T cell receptor beta chains from one sample in a study of blood T cell repertoires in COVID-19. The table came from immunoSEQ multiplex PCR; TCRdb's copy has only in-frame clones and leaves some out. This table has over 100,000 clones, 75% to 90% appearing once. The sample taken for sequencing was peripheral blood. The receptors were sampled from a man aged 65 to 85 with acute or convalescent COVID-19. The CDR3 runs from the conserved cysteine through the conserved F or W. D genes are given only for firm matches. Clone size is stated in some rows and not others, as once, few, many or a class when expanded.

NA,NA,TRBV5-1,TRBJ2-1,CASSSSSTTYYNEQFF,TGCGCCAGCAGCTCCTCGTCTACTACGTACTACAATGAGCAGTTCTTC
NA,NA,TRBV5-6,TRBJ1-5,CASTQGTLSSGPQHF,TGTGCCAGCACCCAGGGCACCTTGAGCTCTGGGCCCCAGCATTTT
NA,NA,TRBV6-6,TRBJ2-4,CASSSNTGIAKNIQYF,TGTGCCAGCAGTTCAAATACAGGGATAGCCAAAAACATTCAGTACTTC
NA,few,TRBV12-3/TRBV12-4,TRBJ1-2,CASSLSNGGGYTF,TGTGCCAGCAGTTTATCAAACGGGGGGGGCTACACCTTC
NA,NA,TRBV18,TRBJ2-2,CASSPYRGNTGELFF,TGTGCCAGCTCACCATACCGCGGGAACACCGGGGAGCTGTTTTTT
TRBD1,NA,TRBV9,TRBJ1-3,CASSLGGTGRAGNTIYF,TGTGCCAGCAGTCTAGGGGGGACAGGGAGGGCTGGAAACACCATATATTTT
TRBD2,NA,TRBV19,TRBJ2-1,CASSMATSGGLVNEQFF,TGTGCCAGTAGTATGGCGACTAGCGGGGGGCTAGTCAATGAGCAGTTCTTC
NA,NA,TRBV28,TRBJ1-1,CASSLRPGAGATEAFF,TGTGCCAGCAGTCTCCGCCCAGGGGCAGGGGCCACTGAAGCTTTCTTT
NA,NA,TRBV10-3,TRBJ2-7,CAISDLRRGRLDEQYF,TGTGCCATCAGTGATCTCCGCAGGGGGAGGTTGGACGAGCAGTACTTC
TRBD1,once,TRBV11-2,TRBJ1-6,CASTTGQGFAPLHF,TGTGCCAGCACTACCGGACAGGGGTTTGCACCCCTCCACTTT
TRBD2,once,TRBV10-1,TRBJ2-2,CASSLTSGSGTGELFF,TGCGCCAGCAGCCTTACTAGCGGGAGTGGAACCGGGGAGCTGTTTTTT
TRBD1,NA,TRBV5-1,TRBJ2-3,CASSRDRGTDTQYF,TGCGCCAGCAGCCGGGACAGGGGGACAGATACGCAGTATTTT
TRBD1,NA,TRBV3-1/TRBV3-2,TRBJ1-2,CASSRGTGGQNYGYTF,TGTGCCAGCAGCCGAGGGACAGGGGGCCAAAACTATGGCTACACCTTC
TRBD1,NA,TRBV5-1,TRBJ1-1,CASSSVPGQGPYTEAFF,TGCGCCAGCAGCTCCGTCCCGGGACAGGGACCCTACACTGAAGCTTTCTTT
NA,NA,TRBV5-1,TRBJ1-5,CASSLEGVNQPQHF,TGCGCCAGCAGCTTGGAGGGGGTTAATCAGCCCCAGCATTTT
TRBD2,NA,TRBV9,TRBJ2-1,CASSVGGLAVYNEQFF,TGTGCCAGCAGCGTAGGAGGACTAGCGGTTTACAATGAGCAGTTCTTC
TRBD1,once,TRBV10-1,TRBJ2-2,CASSVEQGDTGELFF,TGCGCCAGCAGTGTGGAACAGGGGGACACCGGGGAGCTGTTTTTT
TRBD1,NA,TRBV5-5,TRBJ1-2,CASSLGGQGSNYGYTF,TGTGCCAGCAGCCTCGGCGGACAGGGGTCGAACTATGGCTACACCTTC
NA,NA,TRBV2,TRBJ1-1,CASREQGSVAFF,TGTGCCAGCAGGGAACAGGGAAGCGTAGCTTTCTTT
TRBD1,NA,TRBV28,TRBJ1-1,CASSLIPTGGEGNTEAFF,TGTGCCAGCAGTTTAATTCCGACAGGGGGCGAGGGAAACACTGAAGCTTTCTTT
TRBD2,once,TRBV15,TRBJ2-7,CATSSVYRLAGLFTPYEQYF,TGTGCCACCAGCAGTGTCTACCGACTAGCGGGACTCTTTACCCCTTACGAGCAGTACTTC
NA,NA,TRBV24-1,TRBJ1-5,CATSGNPGNQPQHF,TGTGCCACCAGTGGGAATCCAGGGAACCAGCCCCAGCATTTT
NA,NA,TRBV7-8,TRBJ2-1,CASSLSGGMANEQFF,TGTGCCAGCAGCTTATCCGGCGGGATGGCCAATGAGCAGTTCTTC
TRBD1,once,TRBV6-5,TRBJ2-7,CASSPLGGFSEQYF,TGTGCCAGCAGTCCGTTAGGGGGCTTCTCCGAGCAGTACTTC
TRBD1,NA,TRBV6-5,TRBJ2-1,CATTGTAYNEQFF,TGTGCCACTACCGGGACAGCCTACAATGAGCAGTTCTTC
NA,NA,TRBV10-2,TRBJ1-1,CASMRSAVSEAFF,TGCGCCAGCATGAGAAGCGCGGTTTCCGAAGCTTTCTTT
NA,few,TRBV6-5,TRBJ2-3,CASNLANTDTQYF,TGTGCCAGCAACCTAGCTAACACAGATACGCAGTATTTT
TRBD1,NA,TRBV7-9,TRBJ2-1,CASSPQQGARWDEQFF,TGTGCCAGCAGCCCACAACAGGGGGCACGCTGGGATGAGCAGTTCTTC
NA,NA,TRBV28,TRBJ1-1,CALRENTEAFF,TGTGCCCTACGGGAGAACACTGAAGCTTTCTTT
TRBD2,few,TRBV24-1,TRBJ2-1,CATSERPLAGGENEQFF,TGTGCCACCAGTGAACGGCCGCTAGCGGGGGGCGAGAATGAGCAGTTCTTC
NA,NA,TRBV4-1,TRBJ2-5,CASAVGAQETQYF,TGCGCCAGTGCGGTGGGAGCCCAAGAGACCCAGTACTTC
NA,NA,TRBV7-2,TRBJ1-1,CASSLGGATEAFF,TGTGCCAGCAGCTTAGGCGGTGCCACTGAAGCTTTCTTT
TRBD1,NA,TRBV6-5,TRBJ1-6,CASRDGQGGNSPLHF,TGTGCCAGCAGGGACGGACAGGGAGGTAATTCACCCCTCCACTTT
TRBD1,NA,TRBV28,TRBJ1-5,CASSPPGGRPQHF,TGTGCCAGCAGCCCCCCAGGGGGTCGGCCCCAGCATTTT
TRBD1,few,TRBV5-1,TRBJ2-3,CASRPTGVPDTQYF,TGCGCCAGCAGACCTACAGGGGTTCCAGATACGCAGTATTTT
NA,NA,TRBV30,TRBJ1-1,CAWRDQGNTEAFF,TGTGCCTGGAGAGACCAGGGGAACACTGAAGCTTTCTTT
TRBD1,NA,TRBV19,TRBJ1-5,CASSIQIGTGNQPQHF,TGTGCCAGTAGTATCCAGATCGGGACAGGGAATCAGCCCCAGCATTTT
TRBD1,NA,TRBV6-1,TRBJ1-6,CASSETWTGGDSPLHF,TGTGCCAGCAGTGAAACGTGGACAGGGGGAGATTCACCCCTCCACTTT
NA,NA,TRBV6-5,TRBJ1-3,CASRSRDPGNTIYF,TGTGCCAGCAGAAGCAGGGATCCTGGAAACACCATATATTTT
NA,NA,TRBV5-1,TRBJ2-7,CASSQIRDKAYEQYF,TGCGCCAGCAGTCAAATCCGGGACAAAGCCTACGAGCAGTACTTC
NA,few,TRBV28,TRBJ1-1,CASSPHRASAEAFF,TGTGCCAGCAGTCCACACAGGGCTTCCGCTGAAGCTTTCTTT
NA,NA,TRBV9,TRBJ1-4,CASSLTATNEKLFF,TGTGCCAGCAGCTTGACTGCAACTAATGAAAAACTGTTTTTT
NA,NA,TRBV6-4,TRBJ2-3,CASSTTGIDTQYF,TGTGCCAGCAGTACAACAGGGATAGATACGCAGTATTTT
TRBD1,NA,TRBV14,TRBJ1-5,CASSPRGLSNQPQHF,TGTGCCAGCAGCCCCAGGGGGCTTAGCAATCAGCCCCAGCATTTT
NA,NA,TRBV7-3,TRBJ2-6,CASRDSPGANVLTF,TGTGCCAGCAGGGACAGTCCTGGGGCCAACGTCCTGACTTTC
NA,NA,TRBV5-1,TRBJ2-3,CASSLGSGDTDTQYF,TGCGCCAGCAGCTTGGGCAGCGGAGACACAGATACGCAGTATTTT
NA,NA,TRBV5-1,TRBJ2-1,CASSAIQANNEQFF,TGCGCCAGCAGCGCAATACAGGCGAACAATGAGCAGTTCTTC
TRBD1,NA,TRBV11-1,TRBJ1-1,CASSRQGSDTEAFF,TGTGCCAGCAGCCGACAGGGGAGTGACACTGAAGCTTTCTTT
NA,NA,TRBV6-5,TRBJ1-6,CASSPPRGGNSPLHF,TGTGCCAGCAGCCCGCCCAGGGGAGGGAATTCACCCCTCCACTTT
NA,NA,TRBV6-5,TRBJ2-2,CASRFTGNTGELFF,TGTGCCAGCAGGTTTACGGGGAACACCGGGGAGCTGTTTTTT
TRBD2,NA,TRBV19,TRBJ2-3,CASSNTAGAATDTQYF,TGTGCCAGTAGTAATACAGCGGGGGCAGCGACAGATACGCAGTATTTT
TRBD1,NA,TRBV2,TRBJ1-6,CASSGDRADNSPLHF,TGTGCCAGCAGTGGGGACAGGGCGGACAATTCACCCCTCCACTTT
NA,NA,TRBV5-6,TRBJ1-1,CASSLGPSGITEAFF,TGTGCCAGCAGCTTGGGGCCCAGCGGGATCACTGAAGCTTTCTTT
TRBD1,NA,TRBV3-1/TRBV3-2,TRBJ1-2,CASSLRTGSGYTF,TGTGCCAGCAGCCTCCGGACAGGGAGCGGCTACACCTTC
TRBD1,NA,TRBV11-2,TRBJ2-4,CASTETGGPIQYF,TGTGCCAGCACCGAGACAGGGGGCCCTATTCAGTACTTC
NA,NA,TRBV7-6,TRBJ1-1,CASSLVARGMNTEAFF,TGTGCCAGCAGCTTAGTAGCCAGGGGTATGAACACTGAAGCTTTCTTT
TRBD1,NA,TRBV5-1,TRBJ1-1,CASGTDFNTEAFF,TGCGCCAGCGGGACAGATTTCAACACTGAAGCTTTCTTT
TRBD1,once,TRBV29-1,TRBJ2-1,CSGQGASYNEQFF,TGCAGCGGCCAGGGGGCATCCTACAATGAGCAGTTCTTC
TRBD2,NA,TRBV3-1/TRBV3-2,TRBJ2-2,CASSQNPSGAGELFF,TGTGCCAGCAGCCAAAATCCTAGCGGTGCCGGGGAGCTGTTTTTT